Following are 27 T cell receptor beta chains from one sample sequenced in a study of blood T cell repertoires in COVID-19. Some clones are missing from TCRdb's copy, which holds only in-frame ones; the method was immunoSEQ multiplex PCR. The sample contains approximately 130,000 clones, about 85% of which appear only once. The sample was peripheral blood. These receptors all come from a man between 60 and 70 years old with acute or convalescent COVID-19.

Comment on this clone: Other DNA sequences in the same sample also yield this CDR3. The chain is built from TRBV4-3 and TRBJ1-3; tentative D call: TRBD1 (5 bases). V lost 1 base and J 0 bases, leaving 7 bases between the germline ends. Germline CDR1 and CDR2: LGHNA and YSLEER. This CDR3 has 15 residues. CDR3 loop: CASSQGRGSGNTIYF. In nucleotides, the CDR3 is TGCGCCAGCAGCCAAGGGAGGGGCTCTGGAAACACCATATATTTT.

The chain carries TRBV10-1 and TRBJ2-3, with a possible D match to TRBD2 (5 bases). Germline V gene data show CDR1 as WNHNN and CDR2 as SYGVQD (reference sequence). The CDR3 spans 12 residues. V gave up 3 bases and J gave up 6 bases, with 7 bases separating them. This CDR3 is CASSDRRDTQYF. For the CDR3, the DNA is TGCGCCAGCAGTGATCGGAGGGATACGCAGTATTTT.

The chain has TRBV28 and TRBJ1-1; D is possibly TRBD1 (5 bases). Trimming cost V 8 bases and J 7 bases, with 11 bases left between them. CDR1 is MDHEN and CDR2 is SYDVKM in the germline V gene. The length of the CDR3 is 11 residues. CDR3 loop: CASSGRGEAFF. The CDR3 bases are TGTGCCAGCTCTGGTAGGGGTGAAGCTTTCTTT.

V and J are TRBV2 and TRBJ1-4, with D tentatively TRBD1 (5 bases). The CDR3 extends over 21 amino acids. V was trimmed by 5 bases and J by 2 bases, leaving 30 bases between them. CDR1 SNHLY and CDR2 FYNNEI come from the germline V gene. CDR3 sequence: CASSKDRGGAGFLRTNEKLFF. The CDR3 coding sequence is TGTGCCAGCAGTAAGGACCGCGGGGGTGCAGGTTTTCTACGGACTAATGAAAAACTGTTTTTT.

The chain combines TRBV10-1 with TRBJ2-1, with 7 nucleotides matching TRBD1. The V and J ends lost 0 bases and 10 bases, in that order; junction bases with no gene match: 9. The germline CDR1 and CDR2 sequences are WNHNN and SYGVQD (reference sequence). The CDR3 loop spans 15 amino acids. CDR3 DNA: TGCGCCAGCAGTGAGTCCCCCACAGGGGTGTTGGAGCAGTTCTTC. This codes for CASSESPTGVLEQFF.

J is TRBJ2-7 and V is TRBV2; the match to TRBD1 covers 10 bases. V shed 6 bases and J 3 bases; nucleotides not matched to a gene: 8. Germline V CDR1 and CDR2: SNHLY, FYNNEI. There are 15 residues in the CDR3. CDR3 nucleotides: TGTGCCAGCAGGGAGACAGGGGGCGCCATCTACGAGCAGTACTTC. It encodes CASRETGGAIYEQYF. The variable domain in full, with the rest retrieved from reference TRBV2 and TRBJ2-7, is EPEVTQTPSHQVTQMGQEVILRCVPISNHLYFYWYRQILGQKVEFLVSFYNNEISEKSEIFDDQFSVERPDGSNFTLKIRSTKLEDSAMYFCASRETGGAIYEQYFGPGTRLTVT.

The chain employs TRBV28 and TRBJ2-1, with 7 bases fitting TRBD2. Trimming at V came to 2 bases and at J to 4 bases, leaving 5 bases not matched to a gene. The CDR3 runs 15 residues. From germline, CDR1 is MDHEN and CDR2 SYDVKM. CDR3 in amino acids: CASSLDQRGYNEQFF. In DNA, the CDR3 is TGTGCCAGCAGTTTAGACCAGCGGGGATACAATGAGCAGTTCTTC.

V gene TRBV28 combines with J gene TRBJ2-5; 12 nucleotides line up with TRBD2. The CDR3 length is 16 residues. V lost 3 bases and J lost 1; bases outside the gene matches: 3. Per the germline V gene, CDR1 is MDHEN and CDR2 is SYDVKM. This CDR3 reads CASSFRTSGTQETQYF. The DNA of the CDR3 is TGTGCCAGCAGTTTTAGGACTAGCGGGACCCAAGAGACCCAGTACTTC.

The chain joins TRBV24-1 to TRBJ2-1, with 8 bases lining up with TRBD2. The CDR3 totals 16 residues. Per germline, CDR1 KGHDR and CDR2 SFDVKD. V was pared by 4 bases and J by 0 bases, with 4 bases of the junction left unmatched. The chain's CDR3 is CATSDPGGSSYNEQFF. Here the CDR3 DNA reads TGTGCCACCAGTGACCCGGGGGGGAGCTCCTACAATGAGCAGTTCTTC.

The CDR3 sequence is CASSRWRAPTYEQYF. CDR3 coding DNA: TGTGCCAGCAGCCGGTGGAGAGCGCCAACCTACGAGCAGTACTTC. This rearrangement joins TRBV7-3 to TRBJ2-7; D is unclear. V lost 5 bases, J lost 2 bases, and 16 bases lay in between. The germline V gene encodes CDR1 SGHTA and CDR2 FQGTGA. The CDR3 loop spans 15 amino acids.

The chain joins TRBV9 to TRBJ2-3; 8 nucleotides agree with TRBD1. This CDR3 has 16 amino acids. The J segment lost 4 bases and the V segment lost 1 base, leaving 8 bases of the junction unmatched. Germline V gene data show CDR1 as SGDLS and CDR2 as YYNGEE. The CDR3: CASSVKMDRAADTQYF. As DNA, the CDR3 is TGTGCCAGCAGCGTAAAGATGGACAGGGCGGCAGATACGCAGTATTTT. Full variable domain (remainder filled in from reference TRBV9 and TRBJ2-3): DSGVTQTPKHLITATGQRVTLRCSPRSGDLSVYWYQQSLDQGLQFLIQYYNGEERAKGNILERFSAQQFPDLHSELNLSSLELGDSALYFCASSVKMDRAADTQYFGPGTRLTVL.

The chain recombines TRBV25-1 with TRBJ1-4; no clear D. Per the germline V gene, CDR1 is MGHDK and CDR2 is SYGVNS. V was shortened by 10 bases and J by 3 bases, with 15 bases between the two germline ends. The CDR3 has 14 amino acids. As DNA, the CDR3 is TGTGCCACCTCCCACCGGGAGGCTAATGAAAAACTGTTTTTT. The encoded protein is CATSHREANEKLFF.

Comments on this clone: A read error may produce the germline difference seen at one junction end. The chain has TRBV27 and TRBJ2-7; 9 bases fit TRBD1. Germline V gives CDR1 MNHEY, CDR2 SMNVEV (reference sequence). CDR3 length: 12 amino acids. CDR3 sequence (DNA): TGTGCCAGCAGTGGCGGGACAGGGCTTTTACGATGG. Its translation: CASSGGTGLLRW.

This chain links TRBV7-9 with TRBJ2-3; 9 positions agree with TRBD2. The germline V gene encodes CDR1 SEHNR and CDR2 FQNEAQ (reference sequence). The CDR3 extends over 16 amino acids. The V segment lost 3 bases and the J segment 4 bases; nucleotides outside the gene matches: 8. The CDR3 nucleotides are TGTGCCAGCAGCTTTCTGGTAGCGGGAGTGGCAGATACGCAGTATTTT. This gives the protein CASSFLVAGVADTQYF.

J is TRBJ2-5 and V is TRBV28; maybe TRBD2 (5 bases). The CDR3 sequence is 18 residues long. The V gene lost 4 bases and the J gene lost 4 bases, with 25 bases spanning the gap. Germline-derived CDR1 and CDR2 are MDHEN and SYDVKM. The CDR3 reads CASSWASLGSGDRETQYF. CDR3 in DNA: TGTGCCAGCAGTTGGGCCTCCTTAGGGTCCGGGGATCGAGAGACCCAGTACTTC.

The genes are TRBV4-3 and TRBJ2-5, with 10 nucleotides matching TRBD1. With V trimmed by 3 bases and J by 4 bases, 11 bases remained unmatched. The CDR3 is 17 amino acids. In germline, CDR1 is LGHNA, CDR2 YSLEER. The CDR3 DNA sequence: TGCGCCAGCAGCCACGCCCTGGGACAGGGGACCTCAGAGACCCAGTACTTC. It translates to CASSHALGQGTSETQYF.

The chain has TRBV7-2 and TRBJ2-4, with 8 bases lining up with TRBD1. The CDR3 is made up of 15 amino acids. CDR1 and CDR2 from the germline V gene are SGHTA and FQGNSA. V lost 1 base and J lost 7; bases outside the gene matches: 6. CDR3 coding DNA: TGTGCCAGCAGCTTAGGGACAGGGTCGGGCAACATTCAGTACTTC. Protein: CASSLGTGSGNIQYF.

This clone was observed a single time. This CDR3 is CASSGQGSYEQYF. CDR3 DNA: TGCGCCAGCAGCGGACAGGGGTCCTACGAGCAGTACTTC. J is TRBJ2-7 and V is TRBV5-1; 9 nucleotides align to TRBD1. The CDR3 totals 13 residues. Germline CDR1 and CDR2: SGHRS and YFSETQ. Trimming took 4 bases from V and 1 from J; bases not matched to a gene: 0.

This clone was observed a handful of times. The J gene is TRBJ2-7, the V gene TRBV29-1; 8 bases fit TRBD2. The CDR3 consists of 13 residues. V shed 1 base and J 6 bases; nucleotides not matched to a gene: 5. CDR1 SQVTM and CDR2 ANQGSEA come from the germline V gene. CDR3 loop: CSVEGAGGPEQYF. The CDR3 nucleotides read TGCAGCGTTGAAGGCGCGGGAGGTCCCGAGCAGTACTTC.

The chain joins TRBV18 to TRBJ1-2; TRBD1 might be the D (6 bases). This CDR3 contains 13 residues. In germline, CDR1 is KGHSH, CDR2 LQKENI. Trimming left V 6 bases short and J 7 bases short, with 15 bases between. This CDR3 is CASSGAGSVGYTF. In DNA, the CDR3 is TGTGCCAGCTCGGGGGCAGGGAGTGTTGGCTACACCTTC.

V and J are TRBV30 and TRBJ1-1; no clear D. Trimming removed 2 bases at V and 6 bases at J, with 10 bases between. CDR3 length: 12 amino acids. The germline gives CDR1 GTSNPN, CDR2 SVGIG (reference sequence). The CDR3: CAWSPSGPEAFF. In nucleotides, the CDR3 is TGTGCCTGGAGTCCATCTGGGCCTGAAGCTTTCTTT.

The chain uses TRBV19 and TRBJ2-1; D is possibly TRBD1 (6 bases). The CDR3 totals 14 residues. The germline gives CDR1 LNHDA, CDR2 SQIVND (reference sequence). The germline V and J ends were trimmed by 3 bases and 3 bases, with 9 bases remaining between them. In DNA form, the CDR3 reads TGTGCCAGTAGTATCGGGACAAACTACAATGAGCAGTTCTTC. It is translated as CASSIGTNYNEQFF.

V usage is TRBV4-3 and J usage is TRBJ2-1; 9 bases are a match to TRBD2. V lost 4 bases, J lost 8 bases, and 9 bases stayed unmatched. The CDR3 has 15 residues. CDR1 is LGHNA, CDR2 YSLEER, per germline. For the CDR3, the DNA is TGCGCCAGCAGCCCGGGGTTAGCGGGAGTTGATGAGCAGTTCTTC. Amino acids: CASSPGLAGVDEQFF.

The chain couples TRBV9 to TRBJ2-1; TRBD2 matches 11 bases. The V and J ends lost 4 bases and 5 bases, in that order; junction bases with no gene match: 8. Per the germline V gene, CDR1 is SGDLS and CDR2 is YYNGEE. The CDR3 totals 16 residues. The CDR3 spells CASSPVPGLADNEQFF. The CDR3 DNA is TGTGCCAGCAGCCCCGTGCCGGGACTAGCGGACAATGAGCAGTTCTTC.

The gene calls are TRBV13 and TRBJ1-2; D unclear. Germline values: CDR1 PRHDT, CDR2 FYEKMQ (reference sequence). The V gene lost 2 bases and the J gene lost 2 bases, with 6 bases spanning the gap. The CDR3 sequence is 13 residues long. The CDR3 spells CASSLSLNYGYTF. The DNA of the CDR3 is TGTGCCAGCAGCTTAAGCTTAAACTATGGCTACACCTTC.

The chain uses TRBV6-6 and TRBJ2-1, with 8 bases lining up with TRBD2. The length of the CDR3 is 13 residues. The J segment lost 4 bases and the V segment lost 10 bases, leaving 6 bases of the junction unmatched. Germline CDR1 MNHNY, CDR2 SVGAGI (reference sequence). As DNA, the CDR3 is TGTGCCACCCGGGGGGGAGTGTACAATGAGCAGTTCTTC. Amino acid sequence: CATRGGVYNEQFF.

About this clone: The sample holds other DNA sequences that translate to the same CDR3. CDR3 DNA sequence: TGCGCCAGCAGCTTAGGACAGCAGAACACTGAAGCTTTCTTT. Its protein is CASSLGQQNTEAFF. The rearrangement links TRBV5-1 to TRBJ1-1; possibly TRBD1 for D (6 bases). Trimming took off 2 bases at V and 1 base at J, with 9 bases between the two ends. Germline V gene data show CDR1 as SGHRS and CDR2 as YFSETQ. This CDR3 contains 14 residues.